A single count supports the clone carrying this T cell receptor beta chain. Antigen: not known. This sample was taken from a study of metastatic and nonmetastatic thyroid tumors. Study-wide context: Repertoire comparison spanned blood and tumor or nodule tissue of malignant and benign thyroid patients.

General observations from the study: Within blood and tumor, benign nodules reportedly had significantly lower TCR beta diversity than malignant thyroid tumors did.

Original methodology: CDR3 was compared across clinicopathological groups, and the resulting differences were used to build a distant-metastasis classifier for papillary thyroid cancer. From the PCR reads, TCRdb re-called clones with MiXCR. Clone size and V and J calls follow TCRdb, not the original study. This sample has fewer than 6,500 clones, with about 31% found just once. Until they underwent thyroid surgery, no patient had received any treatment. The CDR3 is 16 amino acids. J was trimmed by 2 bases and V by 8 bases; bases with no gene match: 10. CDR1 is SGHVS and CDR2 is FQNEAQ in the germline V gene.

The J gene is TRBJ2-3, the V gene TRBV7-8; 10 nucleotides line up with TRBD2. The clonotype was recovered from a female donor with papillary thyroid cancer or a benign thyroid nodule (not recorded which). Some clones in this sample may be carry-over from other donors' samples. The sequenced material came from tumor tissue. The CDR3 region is CASSLHSGGSTDTQYF. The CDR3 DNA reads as TGTGCCAGCTCCCTCCATAGCGGGGGGTCCACAGATACGCAGTATTTT.